This T cell receptor beta chain stems from a study of cytomegalovirus exposure and HLA in healthy donors. Use of 60 Vbeta and 13 Jbeta primers characterized the PCR. Here immunoSEQ multiplex PCR was the method, and the copy in TCRdb shows in-frame clones only, minus some. The sample yields about 140,000 clones, 70% to 85% seen once. This receptor was taken from a man aged 30 to 45 in good health and CMV-seropositive. The material sequenced was PBMCs.

The CDR3 reads CASSVTGANVLTF. The CDR3 nucleotides are TGTGCCAGCAGCGTCACAGGGGCCAACGTCCTGACTTTC. The V call is TRBV7-6, the J call TRBJ2-6; D gene ambiguous. CDR1 is SGHVS, CDR2 FNYEAQ, per germline. This CDR3 spans 13 amino acids. Trimming took off 5 bases at V and 4 bases at J, with 6 bases between the two ends. Variable domain in full (rest from reference TRBV7-6 and TRBJ2-6): GAGVSQSPRYKVTKRGQDVALRCDPISGHVSLYWYRQALGQGPEFLTYFNYEAQQDKSGLPNDRFSAERPEGSISTLTIQRTEQRDSAMYRCASSVTGANVLTFGAGSRLTVL.